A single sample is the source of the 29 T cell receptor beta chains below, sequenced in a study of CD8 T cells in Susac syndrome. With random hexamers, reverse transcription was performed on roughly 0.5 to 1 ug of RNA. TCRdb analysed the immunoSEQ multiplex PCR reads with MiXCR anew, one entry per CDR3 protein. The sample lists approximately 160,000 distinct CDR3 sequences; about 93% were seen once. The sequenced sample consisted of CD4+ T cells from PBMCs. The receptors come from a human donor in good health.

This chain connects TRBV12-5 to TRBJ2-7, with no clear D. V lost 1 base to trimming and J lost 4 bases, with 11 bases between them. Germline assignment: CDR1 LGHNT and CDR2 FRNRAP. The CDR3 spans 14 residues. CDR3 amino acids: CASGLEPTSYEQYF. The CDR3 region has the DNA TGTGCTAGTGGTTTGGAGCCCACCTCGTACGAGCAGTACTTC.

CDR3 sequence (DNA): TGCAGCGTCATGACACCTTGGTCCTACAATGAGCAGTTCTTC. It yields the protein CSVMTPWSYNEQFF. V gene TRBV29-1 combines with J gene TRBJ2-1; D gene unclear. The V end was cut by 6 bases, the J end by 1 base, with 13 bases between. The CDR3 has 14 amino acids. Germline V gene sequence: CDR1 SQVTM, CDR2 ANQGSEA.

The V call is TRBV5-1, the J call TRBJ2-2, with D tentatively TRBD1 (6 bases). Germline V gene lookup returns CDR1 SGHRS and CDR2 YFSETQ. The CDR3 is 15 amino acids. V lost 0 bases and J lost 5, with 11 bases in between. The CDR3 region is CASSLGQVETGELFF. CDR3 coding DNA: TGCGCCAGCAGCTTGGGACAGGTGGAGACCGGGGAGCTGTTTTTT.

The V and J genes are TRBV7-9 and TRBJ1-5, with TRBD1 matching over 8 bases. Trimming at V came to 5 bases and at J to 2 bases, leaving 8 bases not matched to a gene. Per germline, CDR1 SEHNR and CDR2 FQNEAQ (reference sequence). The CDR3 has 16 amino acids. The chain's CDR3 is CASSDGQGLGNQPQHF. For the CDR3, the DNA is TGTGCCAGCAGCGACGGACAGGGTTTGGGCAATCAGCCCCAGCATTTT.

The CDR3 protein is CSARSPAGGLTDTQYF. CDR3 coding DNA: TGCAGTGCTAGAAGTCCAGCGGGGGGCCTCACAGATACGCAGTATTTT. V is TRBV20-1 and J is TRBJ2-3, with 9 bases fitting TRBD2. The CDR3 length is 16 residues. Losses at the gene ends were 2 bases for V and 2 bases for J; bases not matched to a gene: 8. Germline lookup yields CDR1 DFQATT and CDR2 SNEGSKA (reference sequence).

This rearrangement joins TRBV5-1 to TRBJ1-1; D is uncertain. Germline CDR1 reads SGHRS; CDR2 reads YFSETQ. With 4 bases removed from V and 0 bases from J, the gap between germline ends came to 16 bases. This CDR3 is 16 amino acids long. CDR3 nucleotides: TGCGCCAGCAGCCTTTCCGCCACACTATTGAACACTGAAGCTTTCTTT. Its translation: CASSLSATLLNTEAFF. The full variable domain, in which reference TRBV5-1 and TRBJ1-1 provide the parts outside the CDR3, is KAGVTQTPRYLIKTRGQQVTLSCSPISGHRSVSWYQQTPGQGLQFLFEYFSETQRNKGNFPGRFSGRQFSNSRSEMNVSTLELGDSALYLCASSLSATLLNTEAFFGQGTRLTVV.

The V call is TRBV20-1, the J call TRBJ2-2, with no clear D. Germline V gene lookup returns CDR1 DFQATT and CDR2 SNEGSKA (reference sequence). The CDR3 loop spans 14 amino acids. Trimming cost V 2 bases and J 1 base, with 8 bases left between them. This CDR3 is CSARTPENTGELFF. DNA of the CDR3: TGCAGTGCTAGAACGCCAGAGAACACCGGGGAGCTGTTTTTT.

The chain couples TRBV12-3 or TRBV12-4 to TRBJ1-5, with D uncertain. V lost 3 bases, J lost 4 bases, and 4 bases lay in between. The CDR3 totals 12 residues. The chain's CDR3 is CASSFNNQPQHF. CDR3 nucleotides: TGTGCCAGCAGTTTCAATAATCAGCCCCAGCATTTT.

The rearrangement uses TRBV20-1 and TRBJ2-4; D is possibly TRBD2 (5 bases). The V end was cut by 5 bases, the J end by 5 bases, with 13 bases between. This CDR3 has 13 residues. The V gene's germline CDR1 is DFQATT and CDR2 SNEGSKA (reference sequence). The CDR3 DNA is TGCAGTGCTGGGGAGAATTCCCAAAACATTCAGTACTTC. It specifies CSAGENSQNIQYF.

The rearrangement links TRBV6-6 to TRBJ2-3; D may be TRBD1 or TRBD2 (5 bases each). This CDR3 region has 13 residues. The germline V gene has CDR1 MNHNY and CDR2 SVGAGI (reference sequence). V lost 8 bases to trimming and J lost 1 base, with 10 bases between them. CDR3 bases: TGTGCCAGCGATCGGGGACGCACAGATACGCAGTATTTT. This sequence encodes CASDRGRTDTQYF.

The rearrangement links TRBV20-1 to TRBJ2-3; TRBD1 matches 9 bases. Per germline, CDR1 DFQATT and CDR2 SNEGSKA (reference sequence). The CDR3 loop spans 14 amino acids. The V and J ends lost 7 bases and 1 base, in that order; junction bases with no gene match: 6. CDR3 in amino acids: CSGEGQGGTDTQYF. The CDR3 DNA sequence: TGCAGTGGCGAGGGACAGGGCGGCACAGATACGCAGTATTTT.

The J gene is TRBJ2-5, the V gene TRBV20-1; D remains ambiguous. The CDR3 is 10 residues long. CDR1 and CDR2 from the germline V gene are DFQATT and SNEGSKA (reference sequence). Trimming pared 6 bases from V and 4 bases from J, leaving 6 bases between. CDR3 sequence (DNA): TGCAGTGCCCGGCGAGAGACCCAGTACTTC. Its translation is CSARRETQYF.

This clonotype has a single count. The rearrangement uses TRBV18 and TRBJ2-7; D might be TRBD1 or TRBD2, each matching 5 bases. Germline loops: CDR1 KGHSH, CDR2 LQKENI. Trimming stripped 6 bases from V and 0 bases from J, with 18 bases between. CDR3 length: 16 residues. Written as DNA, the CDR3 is TGTGCCAGCTCTCTCTCAAGAGGGACCATCTCCTACGAGCAGTACTTC. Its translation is CASSLSRGTISYEQYF.

For the CDR3, the DNA is TGCGCCAGCAGCCAAGATCTAGCGGGGTTCTATGGCTACACCTTC. It codes for CASSQDLAGFYGYTF. V is TRBV4-1 and J is TRBJ1-2; no reliable D call. V was shortened by 0 bases and J by 4 bases, with 12 bases between the two germline ends. Germline V CDR1 and CDR2: MGHRA, YSYEKL. There are 15 residues in the CDR3.

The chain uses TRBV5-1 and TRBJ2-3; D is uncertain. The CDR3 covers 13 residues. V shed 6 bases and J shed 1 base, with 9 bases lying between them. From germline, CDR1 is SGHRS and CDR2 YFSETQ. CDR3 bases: TGCGCCAGCACCATCGACGGCACAGATACGCAGTATTTT. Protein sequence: CASTIDGTDTQYF. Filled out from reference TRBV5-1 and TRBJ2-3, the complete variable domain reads KAGVTQTPRYLIKTRGQQVTLSCSPISGHRSVSWYQQTPGQGLQFLFEYFSETQRNKGNFPGRFSGRQFSNSRSEMNVSTLELGDSALYLCASTIDGTDTQYFGPGTRLTVL.

The CDR3 region is CASSDGFGGGTTDTQYF. The CDR3 DNA follows: TGCGCCAGCAGCGACGGGTTTGGCGGGGGAACCACAGATACGCAGTATTTT. The chain uses TRBV5-1 and TRBJ2-3; 7 bases are a match to TRBD2. The V segment lost 4 bases and the J segment 2 bases; nucleotides outside the gene matches: 13. Germline V CDR1 and CDR2: SGHRS, YFSETQ. The CDR3 contains 17 residues.

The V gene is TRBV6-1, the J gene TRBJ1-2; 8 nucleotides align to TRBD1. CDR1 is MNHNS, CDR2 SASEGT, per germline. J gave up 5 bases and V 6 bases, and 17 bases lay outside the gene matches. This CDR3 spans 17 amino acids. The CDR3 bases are TGTGCCAGCAGCCGTAGGACTACTTCGGACAGGGAATATGGCTACACCTTC. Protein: CASSRRTTSDREYGYTF.

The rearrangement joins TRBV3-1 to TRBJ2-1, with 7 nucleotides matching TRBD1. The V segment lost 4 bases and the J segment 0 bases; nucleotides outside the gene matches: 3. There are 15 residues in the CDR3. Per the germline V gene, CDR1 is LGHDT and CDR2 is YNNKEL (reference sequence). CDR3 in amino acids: CASSPRGSSYNEQFF. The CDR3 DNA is TGTGCCAGCAGCCCCAGGGGGAGCTCCTACAATGAGCAGTTCTTC.

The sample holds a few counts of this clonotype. In nucleotides, the CDR3 is TGTGCCAGCAGCCAAGGTAGCGGAACCTACGAGCAGTACTTC. It is translated as CASSQGSGTYEQYF. The chain couples TRBV3-1 to TRBJ2-7, with D tentatively TRBD2 (6 bases). The germline V gene encodes CDR1 LGHDT and CDR2 YNNKEL (reference sequence). Trimming took 1 base from V and 2 from J, leaving 9 bases between them. This CDR3 is built from 14 residues.

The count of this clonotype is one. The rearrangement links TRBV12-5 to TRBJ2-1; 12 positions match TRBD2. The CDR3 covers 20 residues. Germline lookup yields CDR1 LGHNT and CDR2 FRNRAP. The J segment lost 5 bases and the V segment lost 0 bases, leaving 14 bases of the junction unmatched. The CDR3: CASGLVLASGGAGLNNEQFF. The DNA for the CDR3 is TGTGCTAGTGGTTTGGTACTGGCTAGCGGGGGGGCCGGACTTAACAATGAGCAGTTCTTC.

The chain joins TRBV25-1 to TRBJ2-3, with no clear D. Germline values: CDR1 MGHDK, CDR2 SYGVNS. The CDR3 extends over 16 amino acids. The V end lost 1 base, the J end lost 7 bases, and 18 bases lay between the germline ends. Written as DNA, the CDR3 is TGTGCCAGCAGTGAATCTAGGCAAAGTGTTGGGAATACGCAGTATTTT. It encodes CASSESRQSVGNTQYF.

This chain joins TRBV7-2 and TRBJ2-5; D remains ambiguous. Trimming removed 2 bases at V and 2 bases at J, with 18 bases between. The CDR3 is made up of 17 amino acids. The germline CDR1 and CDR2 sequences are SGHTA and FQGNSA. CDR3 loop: CASSLRLVPTLQETQYF. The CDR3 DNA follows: TGTGCCAGCAGCTTACGACTGGTACCGACACTTCAAGAGACCCAGTACTTC.

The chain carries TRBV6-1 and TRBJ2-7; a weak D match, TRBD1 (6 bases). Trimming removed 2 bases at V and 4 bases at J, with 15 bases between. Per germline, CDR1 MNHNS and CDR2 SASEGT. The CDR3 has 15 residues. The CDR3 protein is CASSESTGSWYEQYF. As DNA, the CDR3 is TGTGCCAGCAGTGAAAGCACAGGGTCTTGGTACGAGCAGTACTTC.

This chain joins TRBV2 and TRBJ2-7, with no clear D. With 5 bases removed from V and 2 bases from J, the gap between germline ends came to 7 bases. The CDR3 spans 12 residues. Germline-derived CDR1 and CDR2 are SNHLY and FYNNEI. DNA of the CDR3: TGTGCCAGCAGTCGAAACACCTACGAGCAGTACTTC. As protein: CASSRNTYEQYF.

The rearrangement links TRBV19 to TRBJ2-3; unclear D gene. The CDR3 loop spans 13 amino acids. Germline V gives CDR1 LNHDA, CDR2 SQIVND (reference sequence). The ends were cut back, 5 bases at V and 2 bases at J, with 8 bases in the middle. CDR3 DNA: TGTGCCAGTAGTCCCCGTCCCACAGATACGCAGTATTTT. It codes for CASSPRPTDTQYF.

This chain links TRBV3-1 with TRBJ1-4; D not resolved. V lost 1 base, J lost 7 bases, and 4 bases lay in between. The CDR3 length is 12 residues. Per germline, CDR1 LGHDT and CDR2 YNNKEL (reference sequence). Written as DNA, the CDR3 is TGTGCCAGCAGCCAAGTGGTTGAAAAACTGTTTTTT. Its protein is CASSQVVEKLFF.

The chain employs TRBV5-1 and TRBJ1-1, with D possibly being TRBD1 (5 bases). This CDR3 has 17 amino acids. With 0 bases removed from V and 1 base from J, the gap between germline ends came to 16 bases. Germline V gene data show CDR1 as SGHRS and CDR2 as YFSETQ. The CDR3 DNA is TGCGCCAGCAGCTTGGCCGGCGGGGCCCTTGGGAACACTGAAGCTTTCTTT. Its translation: CASSLAGGALGNTEAFF.

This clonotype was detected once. CDR3 sequence (DNA): TGTGCCAGCAGTGATGGGACAGGAAACATTCAGTACTTC. Protein sequence: CASSDGTGNIQYF. The rearrangement links TRBV2 to TRBJ2-4; TRBD1 aligns across 8 bases. Germline V gene sequence: CDR1 SNHLY, CDR2 FYNNEI. The CDR3 runs 13 residues. The V segment lost 3 bases and the J segment 6 bases; nucleotides outside the gene matches: 1.

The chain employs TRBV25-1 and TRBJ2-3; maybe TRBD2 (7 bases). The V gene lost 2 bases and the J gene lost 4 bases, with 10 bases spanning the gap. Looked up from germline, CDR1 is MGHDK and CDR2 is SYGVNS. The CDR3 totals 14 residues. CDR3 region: CASSERGGSDTQYF. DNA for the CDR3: TGTGCCAGCAGTGAAAGGGGGGGGTCAGATACGCAGTATTTT.